The present TCR beta chain was sequenced within a study of blood T cell repertoires in COVID-19. Across the study: Material from acute and convalescent COVID-19 was sourced from the United States, Italy and Spain. PBMCs, B-cell-depleted T cells, or T cells were the source of the cDNA or gDNA that made up the material.

Source study methods: Estimation of nucleated cell counts was performed using reference gene primer amplification. The method was immunoSEQ multiplex PCR; TCRdb's version includes in-frame clones alone and lacks a portion of them. V and J calls and clone size are those listed in that table; D and trimming were worked out from the DNA. The sample holds around 150,000 clones, 80% to 90% seen once. The sequencing input was peripheral blood. This TCR came from a man aged 60 to 69 with active or convalescent COVID-19.

In DNA, the CDR3 is TGCGCCAGCAGCTTGGGGGCTAGCGGCGAGGGCACAGATACGCAGTATTTT. It yields the protein CASSLGASGEGTDTQYF. The V gene is TRBV5-1, the J gene TRBJ2-3, with 7 nucleotides matching TRBD2. The CDR3 is 17 residues long. The germline CDR1 and CDR2 sequences are SGHRS and YFSETQ. Trimming took 0 bases from V and 1 from J; bases not matched to a gene: 8.